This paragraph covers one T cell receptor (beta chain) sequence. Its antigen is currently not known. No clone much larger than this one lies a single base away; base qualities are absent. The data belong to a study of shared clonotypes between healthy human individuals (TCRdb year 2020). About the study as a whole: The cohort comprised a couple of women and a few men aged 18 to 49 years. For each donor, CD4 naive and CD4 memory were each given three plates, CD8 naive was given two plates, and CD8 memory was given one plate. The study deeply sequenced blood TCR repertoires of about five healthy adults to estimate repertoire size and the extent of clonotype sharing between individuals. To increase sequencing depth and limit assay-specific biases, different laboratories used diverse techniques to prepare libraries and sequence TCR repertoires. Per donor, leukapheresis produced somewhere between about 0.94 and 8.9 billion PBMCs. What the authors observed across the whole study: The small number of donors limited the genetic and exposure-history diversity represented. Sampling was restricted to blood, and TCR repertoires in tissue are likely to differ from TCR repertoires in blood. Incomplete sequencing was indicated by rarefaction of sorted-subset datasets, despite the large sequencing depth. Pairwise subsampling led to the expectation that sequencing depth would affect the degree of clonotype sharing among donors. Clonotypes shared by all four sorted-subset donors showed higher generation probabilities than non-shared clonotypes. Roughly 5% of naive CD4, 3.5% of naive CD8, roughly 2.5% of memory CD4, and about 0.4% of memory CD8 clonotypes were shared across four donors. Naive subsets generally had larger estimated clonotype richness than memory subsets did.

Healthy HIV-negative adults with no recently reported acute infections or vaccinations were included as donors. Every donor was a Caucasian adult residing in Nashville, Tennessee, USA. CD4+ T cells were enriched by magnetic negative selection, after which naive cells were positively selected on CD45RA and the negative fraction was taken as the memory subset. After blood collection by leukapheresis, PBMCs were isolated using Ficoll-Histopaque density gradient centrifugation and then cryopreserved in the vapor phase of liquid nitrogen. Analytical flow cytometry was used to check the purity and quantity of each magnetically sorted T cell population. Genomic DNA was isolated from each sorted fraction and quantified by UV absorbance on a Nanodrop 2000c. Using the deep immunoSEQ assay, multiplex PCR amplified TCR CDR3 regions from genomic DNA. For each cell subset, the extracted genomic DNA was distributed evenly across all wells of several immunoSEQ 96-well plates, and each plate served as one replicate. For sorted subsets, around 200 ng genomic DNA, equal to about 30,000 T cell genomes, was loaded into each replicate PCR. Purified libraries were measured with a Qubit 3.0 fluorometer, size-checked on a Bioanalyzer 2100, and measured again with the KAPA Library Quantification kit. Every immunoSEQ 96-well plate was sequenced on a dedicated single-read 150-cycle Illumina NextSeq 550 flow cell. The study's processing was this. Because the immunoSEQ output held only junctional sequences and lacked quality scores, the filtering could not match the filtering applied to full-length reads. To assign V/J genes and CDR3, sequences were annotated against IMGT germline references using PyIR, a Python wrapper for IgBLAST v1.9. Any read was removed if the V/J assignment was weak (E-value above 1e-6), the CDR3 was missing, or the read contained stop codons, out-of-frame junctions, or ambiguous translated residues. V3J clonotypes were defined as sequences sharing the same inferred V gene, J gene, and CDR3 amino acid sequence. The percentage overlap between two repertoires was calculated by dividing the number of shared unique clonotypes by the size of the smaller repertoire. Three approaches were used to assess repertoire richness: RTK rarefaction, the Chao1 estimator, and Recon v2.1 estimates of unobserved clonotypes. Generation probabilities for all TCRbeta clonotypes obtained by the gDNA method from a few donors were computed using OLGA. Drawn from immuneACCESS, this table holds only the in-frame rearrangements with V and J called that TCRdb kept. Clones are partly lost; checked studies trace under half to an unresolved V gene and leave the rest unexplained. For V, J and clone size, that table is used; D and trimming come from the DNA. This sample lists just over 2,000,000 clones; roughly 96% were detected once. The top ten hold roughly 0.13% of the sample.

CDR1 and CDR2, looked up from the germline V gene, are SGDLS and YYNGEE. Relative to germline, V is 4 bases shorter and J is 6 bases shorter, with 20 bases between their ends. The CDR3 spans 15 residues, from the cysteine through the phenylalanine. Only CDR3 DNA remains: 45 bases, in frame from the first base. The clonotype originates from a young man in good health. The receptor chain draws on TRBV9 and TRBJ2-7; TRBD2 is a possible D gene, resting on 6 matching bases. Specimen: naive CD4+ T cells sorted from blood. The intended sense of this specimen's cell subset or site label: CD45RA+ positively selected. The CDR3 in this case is CASSPTGTLAGEQYF. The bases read TGTGCCAGCAGCCCGACCGGGACTCTAGCCGGCGAGCAGTACTTC. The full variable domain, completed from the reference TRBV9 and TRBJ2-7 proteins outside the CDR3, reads DSGVTQTPKHLITATGQRVTLRCSPRSGDLSVYWYQQSLDQGLQFLIQYYNGEERAKGNILERFSAQQFPDLHSELNLSSLELGDSALYFCASSPTGTLAGEQYFGPGTRLTVT.